Listed below are T cell receptor beta chains from one sample, sequenced in a study of cytomegalovirus exposure and HLA in healthy donors. Libraries were prepared by immunoSEQ multiplex PCR; TCRdb keeps only in-frame clonotypes and omits some of them. The sample yields 130,000 or so clones, about 80% seen once. Sequenced material: PBMCs. These receptors all come from a woman aged 40 to 50 in good health and CMV-seronegative. Each CDR3 is given without its conserved first and last residue. A row's size may be missing; if present it is once, few, many or a size class.

V	J	size	CDR3
TRBV5-8	TRBJ1-6	few	ASSYRQENSPLH
TRBV4-2	TRBJ2-1	NA	ASSQSGGYNDEQF
TRBV29-1	TRBJ2-3	NA	SATPRQGRTDTQY
TRBV5-1	TRBJ2-5	NA	ASRERQETQY
TRBV27	TRBJ2-5	NA	ASTRNGQYQETQY
TRBV29-1	TRBJ2-5	NA	SVPRDRGQETQY
TRBV5-1	TRBJ2-1	NA	ASSSRAAGTGHNEQF
TRBV19	TRBJ1-5	NA	ASSSQGNQPQH
TRBV18	TRBJ1-1	NA	ASSPRRDRGVSEAF
TRBV18	TRBJ2-5	once	ASSPLQGLKVETQY
TRBV7-9	TRBJ1-1	NA	ASSSRTGVLRTEAF
TRBV28	TRBJ2-1	NA	ASSPGLAPRTEQF
TRBV11-2	TRBJ1-2	NA	ASSPGTGGGYT
TRBV5-1	TRBJ2-2	NA	ASRGQGARTGELF
TRBV5-6	TRBJ2-7	NA	ASSGTSRFLVD
TRBV5-5	TRBJ1-3	NA	ASSLVMWAGSGNTIY
TRBV6-4	TRBJ2-5	NA	ASSNDPASDSGETQY
TRBV30	TRBJ2-4	NA	AWSVTRLAKNIQY
TRBV5-4	TRBJ2-1	NA	ASSQDSREGEQF
TRBV5-5	TRBJ1-1	NA	ASRGWGGSTEAF
TRBV19	TRBJ2-3	NA	ASSLRGRDWPDTQY
TRBV7-7	TRBJ2-3	NA	ASSLGTGLTNTQY
TRBV5-1	TRBJ1-1	NA	ASSLQGAGISEAF
TRBV7-6	TRBJ2-3	NA	ASGPQSGRRADTQY
TRBV10-3	TRBJ2-7	once	ATHRGAGTGSYEQY
TRBV7-9	TRBJ2-5	NA	SSSRTSGRYETQY
TRBV6-5	TRBJ2-1	few	ASRFSGSYNEQF
TRBV4-2	TRBJ2-2	NA	ASSQETGGTGELF
TRBV11-2	TRBJ2-7	NA	ASSSGQTISSYEQY
TRBV19	TRBJ2-2	NA	ASSTQPGGWSVTGELF
TRBV9	TRBJ1-6	NA	ASSVARSGSPLH
TRBV5-1	TRBJ2-3	NA	ASSLALTDPSTDTQY
TRBV4-2	TRBJ2-7	NA	ASSPRGPWHEQY
TRBV7-2	TRBJ2-3	NA	ASSRQFTSGGGADTQY
TRBV6-1	TRBJ2-7	NA	ASSAGRSRVSYYEQY
TRBV27	TRBJ1-1	NA	ASSLDRVDTEAF
TRBV27	TRBJ1-1	NA	ASSVGQGRYTEAF
TRBV11-3	TRBJ2-1	NA	ASSLVGRREGSEQF
TRBV5-6	TRBJ1-6	NA	ASSLTLTHYNSPLH
TRBV19	TRBJ2-5	NA	ASSIGLSSTHQETQY
TRBV11-2	TRBJ2-1	NA	ASSHSGSRNEQF
TRBV14	TRBJ1-1	NA	ASSPLEVYTEAF
TRBV27	TRBJ2-1	NA	ASSQNLPGYSYNEQF
TRBV10-3	TRBJ2-7	NA	AISESGPEGY
TRBV2	TRBJ1-2	NA	ASSVRHDYGYT